This T cell receptor beta chain was documented in a study of blood T cell repertoires in COVID-19. This clone was seen at least ten times. The table came from immunoSEQ multiplex PCR; TCRdb's copy has only in-frame clones and leaves some out. The table includes 55,000 to 70,000 clones, 78% detected once. V lost 4 bases and J lost 12; bases outside the gene matches: 8. The CDR3 is 12 amino acids. Germline V gives CDR1 SGHRS, CDR2 YFSETQ. This clonotype was obtained from a human donor in a cohort sampled during active COVID-19. The chain joins TRBV5-1 to TRBJ1-2; TRBD1 aligns across 8 bases. Sequenced: peripheral blood. The CDR3 nucleotides are TGCGCCAGCAGCCTCTCGACAGGGGCGAACACCTTC. It codes for CASSLSTGANTF.